This paragraph reports one TCR beta chain. Its matching antigen is unknown. TCRdb called the reads again in MiXCR, with one record for every CDR3 protein. The sample has roughly 200,000 distinct CDR3 sequences; about a sixth are singletons. This entry is derived from a study of T cell repertoires in cytomegalovirus infection. Across the whole study: Public TCR beta signatures were indicative of both CMV infection and a matching HLA type.

The germline gives CDR1 SNHLY, CDR2 FYNNEI. The CDR3 runs 17 residues. V trimming: 1 base; J trimming: 0 bases; junction bases outside the gene matches: 7. Study outcomes and limitations: In two of eight donors, the top clonotype was HLA-C-restricted CMV-specific.

This sequence was found in a human donor in good health (CMV status not recorded). Some clones in this sample may be carry-over from other donors' samples. V and J are TRBV2 and TRBJ2-3, with 7 bases aligning to TRBD1. Sequenced sample: CD8+ T cells from PBMCs. The DNA of the CDR3 is TGTGCCAGCAGTGAAGGTGTGACAGGGTCTAGCACAGATACGCAGTATTTT. Its translation: CASSEGVTGSSTDTQYF.